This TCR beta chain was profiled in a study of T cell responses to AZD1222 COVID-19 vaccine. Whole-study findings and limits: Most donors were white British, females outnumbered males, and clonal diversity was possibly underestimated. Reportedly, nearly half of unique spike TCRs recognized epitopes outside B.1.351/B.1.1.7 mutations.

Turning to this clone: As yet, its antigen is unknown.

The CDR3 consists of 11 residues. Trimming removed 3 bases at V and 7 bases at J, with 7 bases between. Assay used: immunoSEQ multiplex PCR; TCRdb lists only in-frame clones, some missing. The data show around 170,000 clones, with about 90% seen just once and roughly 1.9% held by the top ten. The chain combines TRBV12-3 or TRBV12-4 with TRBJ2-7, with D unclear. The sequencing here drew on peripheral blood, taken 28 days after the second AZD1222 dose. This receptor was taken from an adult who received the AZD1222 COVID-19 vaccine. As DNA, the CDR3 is TGTGCCAGCAGTTTTTACGAGGAGCAGTACTTC. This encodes CASSFYEEQYF.